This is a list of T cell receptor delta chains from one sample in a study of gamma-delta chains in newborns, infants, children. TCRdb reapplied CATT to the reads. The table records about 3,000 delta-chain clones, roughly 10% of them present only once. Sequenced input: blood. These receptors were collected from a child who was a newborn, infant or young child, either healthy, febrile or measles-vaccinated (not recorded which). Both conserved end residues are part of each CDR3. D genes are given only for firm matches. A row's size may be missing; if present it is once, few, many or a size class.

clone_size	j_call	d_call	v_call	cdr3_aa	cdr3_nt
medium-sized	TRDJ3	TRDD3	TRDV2	CACDTGWGIRGTWDTRQMFF	TGTGCCTGTGACACCGGCTGGGGGATACGCGGGACCTGGGACACCCGACAGATGTTTTTC
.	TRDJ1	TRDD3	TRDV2	CACDTALYWGIRRTDKLIF	TGTGCCTGTGACACCGCTCTGTACTGGGGGATACGGCGGACTGATAAACTCATCTTT
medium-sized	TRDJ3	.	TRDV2	CACDVLLSSWDTRQMFF	TGTGCCTGTGACGTCCTACTGAGCTCCTGGGACACCCGACAGATGTTTTTC
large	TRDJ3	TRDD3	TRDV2	CACDNLLGESSWDTRQMFF	TGTGCCTGTGACAATCTACTGGGGGAGAGCTCCTGGGACACCCGACAGATGTTTTTC
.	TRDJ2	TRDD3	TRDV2	CACDAWGIQAQLFF	TGTGCCTGTGACGCCTGGGGGATACAAGCACAACTCTTCTTT
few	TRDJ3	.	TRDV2	CACDTGSWDTRQTFF	TGTGCCTGTGACACGGGCTCCTGGGACACCCGACAGACGTTTTTC
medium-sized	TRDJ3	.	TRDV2	CACDTGFPLSWDTRQMFF	TGTGCCTGTGACACCGGATTCCCTCTCTCCTGGGACACCCGACAGATGTTTTTC
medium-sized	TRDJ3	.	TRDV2	CACDTGGHSWDTRQMFF	TGTGCCTGTGACACTGGGGGCCACTCCTGGGACACCCGACAGATGTTTTTC
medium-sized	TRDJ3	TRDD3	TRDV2	CACDTGYAPNWDTRQMFF	TGTGCCTGTGACACCGGATACGCCCCAAACTGGGACACCCGACAGATGTTTTTC
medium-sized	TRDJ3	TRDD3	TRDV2	CACDKVLGDHSWDTRQMFF	TGTGCCTGTGACAAAGTACTGGGGGACCACTCCTGGGACACCCGACAGATGTTTTTC
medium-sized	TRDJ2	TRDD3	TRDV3	CAFTGGYLTAQLFF	TGTGCCTTTACTGGGGGATACTTGACAGCACAACTCTTCTTT
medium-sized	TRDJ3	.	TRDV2	CACDTWGLSSWDTRQMFF	TGTGCCTGTGACACCTGGGGGTTGAGCTCCTGGGACACCCGACAGATGTTTTTC
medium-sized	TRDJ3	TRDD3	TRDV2	CACDTWGIPEGSSWDTRQMFF	TGTGCCTGTGACACCTGGGGGATACCTGAGGGGAGCTCCTGGGACACCCGACAGATGTTTTTC
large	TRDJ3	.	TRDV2	CACDTLELGSWDTRQMFF	TGTGCCTGTGACACCTTGGAGTTGGGCTCCTGGGACACCCGACAGATGTTTTTC
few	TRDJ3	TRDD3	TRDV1	CALGELWGIRSWDTRQMFF	TGTGCTCTTGGGGAACTCTGGGGGATACGCTCCTGGGACACCCGACAGATGTTTTTC
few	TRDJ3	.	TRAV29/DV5	CAARGLSWDTRQMFF	TGTGCAGCAAGGGGGCTCTCCTGGGACACCCGACAGATGTTTTTC
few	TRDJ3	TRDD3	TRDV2	CACDPLGDSSWGTRQMFF	TGTGCCTGTGACCCACTGGGGGATAGCTCCTGGGGCACCCGACAGATGTTTTTC
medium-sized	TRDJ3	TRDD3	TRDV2	CACDPTGATTSWDTRQMFF	TGTGCCTGTGACCCTACTGGGGCTACGACCTCCTGGGACACCCGACAGATGTTTTTC
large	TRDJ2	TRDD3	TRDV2	CACDSGGRGPAQLFF	TGTGCCTGTGACAGTGGGGGAAGGGGACCAGCACAACTCTTCTTT
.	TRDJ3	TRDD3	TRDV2	CACGTGRGIRSWDTRQMFF	TGTGCCTGTGGCACGGGACGGGGGATACGCTCCTGGGACACCCGACAGATGTTTTTC
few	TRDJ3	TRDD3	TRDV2	CAYDTVTGGGPWDTRQMFF	TGTGCCTATGACACCGTTACTGGGGGAGGCCCCTGGGACACCCGACAGATGTTTTTC
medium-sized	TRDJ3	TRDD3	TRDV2	CACDTVLGGSWDTRQMFF	TGTGCCTGTGACACCGTACTGGGGGGCTCCTGGGACACCCGACAGATGTTTTTC
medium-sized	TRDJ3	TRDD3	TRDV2	CACDTAGIRVPWDTRQMFF	TGTGCCTGTGACACCGCGGGGATACGCGTTCCCTGGGACACCCGACAGATGTTTTTC
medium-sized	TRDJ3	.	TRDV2	CACDTVDVGPSSWDTRQMFF	TGTGCCTGTGACACGGTCGATGTGGGACCAAGCTCCTGGGACACCCGACAGATGTTTTTC
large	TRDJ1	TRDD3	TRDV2	CACDTWGIHKLIF	TGTGCCTGTGACACCTGGGGGATACATAAACTCATCTTT
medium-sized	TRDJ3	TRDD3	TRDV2	CACDTLGDTWDTRQMFF	TGTGCCTGTGACACACTGGGGGATACCTGGGACACCCGACAGATGTTTTTC
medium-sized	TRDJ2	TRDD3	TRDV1	CALGDPGGALTAQLFF	TGTGCTCTTGGGGACCCTGGGGGAGCTTTGACAGCACAACTCTTCTTT
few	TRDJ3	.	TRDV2	CACDPLLSSWDTRQMFF	TGTGCCTGTGACCCATTGCTAAGCTCCTGGGACACCCGACAGATGTTTTTC
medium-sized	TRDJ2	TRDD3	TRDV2	CACDTGGLTAQLFF	TGTGCCTGTGACACTGGGGGATTGACAGCACAACTCTTCTTT
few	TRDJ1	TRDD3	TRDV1	CALTGGYTDKLIF	TGTGCTCTTACTGGGGGATACACCGATAAACTCATCTTT
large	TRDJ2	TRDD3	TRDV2	CACDILGDTAQLFF	TGTGCCTGTGACATACTGGGGGATACAGCACAACTCTTCTTT
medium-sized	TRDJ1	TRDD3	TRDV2	CACDTKVSGFGDTDKLIF	TGTGCCTGTGACACGAAGGTCTCCGGTTTCGGGGATACGGATAAACTCATCTTT
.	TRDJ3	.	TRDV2	CACDTGEGWSWDTRQMFF	TGTGCCTGTGACACCGGGGAGGGATGGTCCTGGGACACCCGGCAGATGTTTTTC
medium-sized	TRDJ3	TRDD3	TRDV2	CACDPLLLGDTSWDTRQMFF	TGTGCCTGTGACCCCCTCTTACTGGGGGATACATCGTGGGACACCCGACAGATGTTTTTC
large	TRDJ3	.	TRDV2	CACDTGTGCPWDTRQMFF	TGTGCCTGTGACACCGGAACGGGATGCCCCTGGGACACCCGACAGATGTTTTTC
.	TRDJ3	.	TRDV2	CACDTGGFSSWDTRQMFF	TGTGCCTGTGACACCGGGGGTTTTAGCTCCTGGGACACCCGACAGATGTTTTTC
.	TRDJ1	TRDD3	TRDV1	CALGELLLGDTDKLIF	TGTGCTCTTGGGGAACTCCTACTGGGGGACACCGATAAACTCATCTTT
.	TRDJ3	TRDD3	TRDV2	CACDPLLGDTRSFWDTRQMFF	TGTGCCTGTGACCCTCTACTGGGGGATACGCGCAGCTTCTGGGACACCCGACAGATGTTTTTC
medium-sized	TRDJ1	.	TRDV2	CACDTWGGDKLIF	TGTGCCTGTGACACTTGGGGAGGAGATAAACTCATCTTT
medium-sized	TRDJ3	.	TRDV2	CACDEGWGSSWDTRQMFF	TGTGCCTGTGACGAAGGGTGGGGAAGCTCCTGGGACACCCGACAGATGTTTTTC
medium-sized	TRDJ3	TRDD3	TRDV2	CACDILTGGSSWDTRQMFF	TGTGCCTGTGACATCCTTACTGGGGGATCCTCCTGGGACACCCGACAGATGTTTTTC
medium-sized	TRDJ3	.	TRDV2	CACDTRYASSWDTRQMFF	TGTGCCTGTGACACCAGATACGCTAGTTCCTGGGACACCCGACAGATGTTTTTC
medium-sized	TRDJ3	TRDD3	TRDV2	CACDTVLGDTGWDTRQMFF	TGTGCCTGTGACACCGTACTGGGGGATACGGGCTGGGACACCCGACAGATGTTTTTC
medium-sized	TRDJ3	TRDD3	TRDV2	CACDLLGSSSWDTRQMFF	TGTGCCTGTGACTTACTGGGGTCTAGCTCCTGGGACACCCGACAGATGTTTTTC
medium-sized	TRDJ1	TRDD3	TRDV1	CALGPYWGNTDKLIF	TGTGCTCTTGGGCCATACTGGGGGAACACCGATAAACTCATCTTT
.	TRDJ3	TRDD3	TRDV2	CACDALGDPISWDTRQMFF	TGTGCCTGTGACGCACTGGGGGATCCGATCTCCTGGGACACCCGACAGATGTTTTTC